Shown below are 22 T cell receptor beta chains from a single sample sequenced in a study of T cell changes during pregnancy in multiple sclerosis. Method: immunoSEQ multiplex PCR; TCRdb's copy keeps in-frame clones and lacks some. The data contain 45,000 to 55,000 clones, about 90% of them singletons. The sequenced sample was CD4+ T cells from peripheral blood mononuclear cells, obtained after pregnancy. All receptors come from a female donor in good health, enrolled as a control in a pregnancy study.

With regard to this clone: Other DNA variants within this sample encode the same CDR3. The V and J genes are TRBV9 and TRBJ2-2, with TRBD2 matching 10 bases. The CDR3 runs to 15 residues. Trimming cost V 0 bases and J 6 bases; bases outside gene matches: 2. Germline CDR1 and CDR2: SGDLS and YYNGEE. This chain's CDR3 is CASSVGAGGPGELFF. As DNA, the CDR3 is TGTGCCAGCAGCGTAGGAGCGGGGGGGCCCGGGGAGCTGTTTTTT.

In the case of this clone: Different DNA sequences within this sample yield the same CDR3. CDR3 sequence reads: CASSYTGVNQPQHF. The CDR3 region has the DNA TGTGCCAGCAGTTACACAGGGGTTAATCAGCCCCAGCATTTT. V gene TRBV7-8 combines with J gene TRBJ1-5; the match to TRBD1 covers 7 bases. The CDR3 length is 14 residues. Germline CDR1 is SGHVS and CDR2 is FQNEAQ. J lost 4 bases, V lost 6 bases, and 6 bases had no gene match.

In its sample, this clone was seen a few times. The chain employs TRBV6-5 and TRBJ2-1; D not certain. The ends were cut back, 2 bases at V and 7 bases at J, with 3 bases in the middle. From germline, CDR1 is MNHEY and CDR2 SVGAGI. The CDR3 contains 11 residues. The CDR3 DNA is TGTGCCAGCAGTTACGCGAATGAGCAGTTCTTC. It encodes CASSYANEQFF.

This chain uses TRBV7-2 with TRBJ1-6, with D possibly matching TRBD1 (6 bases). Between the trimmed V and J ends, which lost 5 bases and 0 bases, there was a span of 11 bases. The CDR3 has 16 amino acids. Germline lookup yields CDR1 SGHTA and CDR2 FQGNSA. The CDR3 loop reads CASSHRAGSYNSPLHF. Here the CDR3 DNA reads TGTGCCAGCAGCCACAGGGCGGGCTCCTATAATTCACCCCTCCACTTT.

The chain links TRBV6-1 to TRBJ1-1, with D possibly TRBD1 on 5 matching bases. Trimming cost V 2 bases and J 8 bases, with 9 bases left between them. CDR1 is MNHNS and CDR2 is SASEGT in the germline V gene. The CDR3 contains 12 residues. The CDR3 spells CASSERPGEAFF. CDR3 sequence (DNA): TGTGCCAGCAGTGAACGCCCAGGGGAAGCTTTCTTT.

This clone was seen just once. V and J are TRBV7-2 and TRBJ1-3; unclear D gene. V was trimmed by 3 bases and J by 1 base, leaving 10 bases between them. The CDR3 is made up of 15 amino acids. Germline loops: CDR1 SGHTA, CDR2 FQGNSA. CDR3 nucleotide sequence: TGTGCCAGCAGCTTCAGCGGGGTTTCTGGAAACACCATATATTTT. It yields the protein CASSFSGVSGNTIYF.

This clone has a single count. CDR3: CASSRRRDSYQNEAFF. CDR3 nucleotide sequence: TGTGCCAGTAGCAGAAGACGGGACAGTTACCAAAATGAAGCTTTCTTT. This chain joins TRBV19 and TRBJ1-1; 7 bases match TRBD1. Germline lookup yields CDR1 LNHDA and CDR2 SQIVND (reference sequence). The V and J ends lost 6 bases and 7 bases, in that order; junction bases with no gene match: 17. The CDR3 has 16 amino acids.

This sequence joins TRBV5-8 and TRBJ1-1, with 10 bases lining up with TRBD1. Per germline, CDR1 SGHTS and CDR2 YDEGEE. This CDR3 is 15 amino acids long. J lost 5 bases, V lost 4 bases, and 8 bases had no gene match. The CDR3, as DNA: TGTGCCAGCAGCCGCGGGACAGGGGTAAGGACTGAAGCTTTCTTT. Translating it yields CASSRGTGVRTEAFF.

This clone was picked up one time. The gene calls are TRBV7-9 and TRBJ2-7; 8 bases agree with TRBD2. CDR3 length: 15 amino acids. Germline V CDR1 and CDR2: SEHNR, FQNEAQ (reference sequence). Germline trimming cut 1 base from V and 5 bases from J; bases unmatched to any gene: 7. The CDR3 sequence: CASSLGGGTSDEQYF. The CDR3, as DNA: TGTGCCAGCAGCTTAGGAGGGGGGACTAGTGACGAGCAGTACTTC.

This sequence joins TRBV28 and TRBJ2-7; the D gene is possibly TRBD2 (6 bases). Trimming cost V 4 bases and J 1 base, with 14 bases left between them. The CDR3 loop spans 15 amino acids. CDR1 is MDHEN, CDR2 SYDVKM, per germline. CDR3 sequence: CASSSGAGPSYEQYF. CDR3 nucleotides: TGTGCCAGCAGTTCAGGCGCGGGACCATCCTACGAGCAGTACTTC.

V usage is TRBV18 and J usage is TRBJ1-6; 12 bases agree with TRBD1. V was pared by 3 bases and J by 10 bases, with 4 bases of the junction left unmatched. CDR1 KGHSH and CDR2 LQKENI come from the germline V gene. This CDR3 is built from 15 residues. CDR3 in amino acids: CASSPGTGGQSPLHF. CDR3 sequence (DNA): TGTGCCAGCTCACCTGGGACAGGGGGCCAGTCACCCCTCCACTTT. The entire variable domain, with the rest obtained from reference TRBV18 and TRBJ1-6, is as follows: NAGVMQNPRHLVRRRGQEARLRCSPMKGHSHVYWYRQLPEEGLKFMVYLQKENIIDESGMPKERFSAEFPKEGPSILRIQQVVRGDSAAYFCASSPGTGGQSPLHFGNGTRLTVT.

In its sample, this clone was seen once. The chain is built from TRBV14 and TRBJ2-3; 8 nucleotides match TRBD2. The CDR3 has 15 residues. Germline values: CDR1 SGHDN, CDR2 FVKESK. With V trimmed by 0 bases and J by 4 bases, 3 bases remained unmatched. The chain's CDR3 is CASSQDGGASDTQYF. CDR3 nucleotide sequence: TGTGCCAGCAGCCAAGACGGGGGGGCGTCAGATACGCAGTATTTT.

This clone was detected only a few times. V gene TRBV28 combines with J gene TRBJ1-1; D may be TRBD1 (5 bases). V lost 5 bases, J lost 10 bases, and 11 bases lay in between. Germline lookup yields CDR1 MDHEN and CDR2 SYDVKM. The CDR3 extends over 11 amino acids. The CDR3 DNA is TGTGCCAGCAGTCCAGGGATCGGAGCTTTCTTT. It yields the protein CASSPGIGAFF.

CDR3 nucleotide sequence: TGTGCCAGCAGCTCGGTCCTTGGGACTAGCGGGGCGAGAGGGGAGCTGTTTTTT. Residues: CASSSVLGTSGARGELFF. The chain carries TRBV7-8 and TRBJ2-2, with 13 bases lining up with TRBD2. The CDR3 consists of 18 residues. With V trimmed by 4 bases and J by 8 bases, 13 bases remained unmatched. The germline V gene has CDR1 SGHVS and CDR2 FQNEAQ.

This chain joins TRBV7-2 and TRBJ1-2; D not certain. This CDR3 is 15 amino acids long. V lost 6 bases and J lost 1, with 15 bases in between. The germline V gene has CDR1 SGHTA and CDR2 FQGNSA. CDR3 amino acids: CASSTRGSVNYGYTF. The CDR3 DNA follows: TGTGCCAGCAGTACCCGAGGCAGCGTTAACTATGGCTACACCTTC. Full variable domain (outside the CDR3, taken from reference TRBV7-2 and TRBJ1-2): GAGVSQSPSNKVTEKGKDVELRCDPISGHTALYWYRQSLGQGLEFLIYFQGNSAPDKSGLPSDRFSAERTGGSVSTLTIQRTQQEDSAVYLCASSTRGSVNYGYTFGSGTRLTVV.

The V and J genes are TRBV5-1 and TRBJ1-1; 8 bases agree with TRBD1. The germline gives CDR1 SGHRS, CDR2 YFSETQ. J lost 2 bases, V lost 4 bases, and 4 bases had no gene match. The CDR3 totals 14 residues. DNA for the CDR3: TGCGCCAGCAGCATACAGGGGGGAAACACTGAAGCTTTCTTT. Amino acid sequence: CASSIQGGNTEAFF.

The chain is built from TRBV6-6 and TRBJ1-2, with a weak D call TRBD1 (5 bases). CDR1 and CDR2 (germline): MNHNY, SVGAGI (reference sequence). The CDR3 runs to 12 residues. V lost 6 bases and J 4 bases, leaving 9 bases between the germline ends. CDR3 loop: CASSRAGYGYTF. DNA of the CDR3: TGTGCCAGCAGCAGGGCTGGCTATGGCTACACCTTC.

The chain couples TRBV6-1 to TRBJ1-4, with 7 bases fitting TRBD1. J was trimmed by 8 bases and V by 4 bases; bases with no gene match: 10. CDR1 is MNHNS, CDR2 SASEGT, per germline. This CDR3 contains 15 residues. CDR3 DNA: TGTGCCAGCAGTGTCACCGGGACAGTGGGCGAAAAACTGTTTTTT. Residues: CASSVTGTVGEKLFF.

This clone is a singleton in its sample. The V and J genes are TRBV4-1 and TRBJ1-3, with unresolved D. The CDR3 has 15 residues. Germline CDR1 reads MGHRA; CDR2 reads YSYEKL. Trimming shortened V by 3 bases and J by 0 bases, and 9 bases separated the two germline ends. CDR3 sequence reads: CASSQAGISGNTIYF. In nucleotides, the CDR3 is TGCGCCAGCAGCCAGGCCGGGATCTCTGGAAACACCATATATTTT.

This clone was observed a few times. The chain uses TRBV10-3 and TRBJ1-2, with 9 bases aligning to TRBD1. The CDR3 contains 14 residues. In germline, CDR1 is ENHRY, CDR2 SYGVKD. V dropped 6 bases and J dropped 6; count of bases not matched to a gene: 8. CDR3 nucleotide sequence: TGTGCCATCAGCCCGGGACAGGGTTTGCATGGCTACACCTTC. Its translation is CAISPGQGLHGYTF.

The CDR3 region is CASRTGEAHGYTF. The DNA of the CDR3 is TGTGCCAGCAGGACAGGGGAGGCTCATGGCTACACCTTC. The chain has TRBV6-6 and TRBJ1-2, with TRBD1 identical over 8 bases. The germline V gene has CDR1 MNHNY and CDR2 SVGAGI (reference sequence). The CDR3 is 13 amino acids. V lost 6 bases and J lost 6; bases outside the gene matches: 6.

V gene TRBV18 combines with J gene TRBJ1-2; 12 bases match TRBD1. The CDR3 contains 17 residues. With V trimmed by 0 bases and J by 3 bases, 5 bases remained unmatched. The germline CDR1 and CDR2 sequences are KGHSH and LQKENI. CDR3 sequence: CASSPPKGQGADYGYTF. The CDR3 DNA reads TGTGCCAGCTCACCACCGAAGGGACAGGGGGCGGACTATGGCTACACCTTC.